Listed below are T cell receptor beta chains from one sample, sequenced in a study of OX40 agonist ivuxolimab in advanced cancers. This table comes from immunoSEQ multiplex PCR, and its TCRdb copy is limited to in-frame clones, with some not included. The sample holds some 90,000 clones; roughly 90% are singletons and the top ten take 0.95% to 1.3%. The sequencing here drew on CD4+ or CD8+ T cells sorted from blood, taken in a trial of the OX40 agonist ivuxolimab. Every receptor here comes from an adult with an advanced solid tumor such as melanoma, head and neck, liver or kidney cancer. CDR3s include the opening cysteine and the closing phenylalanine or tryptophan. D genes are given only for firm matches. The size field is filled for only some rows; it gives once, few, many or a size class.

j_call d_call v_call clone_size cdr3_aa cdr3_nt
TRBJ2-1 NA TRBV28 NA CASSKRLRTPLGNEQFF TGTGCCAGCAGCAAACGACTGAGGACCCCTCTTGGCAATGAGCAGTTCTTC
TRBJ2-5 TRBD1 TRBV5-4 NA CASSSTGGERETQYF TGTGCCAGCAGCTCGACAGGGGGCGAACGGGAGACCCAGTACTTC
TRBJ1-2 TRBD1 TRBV28 NA CASSPQEGARGYTF TGTGCCAGCAGTCCCCAGGAGGGGGCAAGGGGCTACACCTTC
TRBJ2-7 TRBD2 TRBV11-3 NA CASSRGGNYEQYF TGTGCCAGCAGCCGGGGGGGGAACTACGAGCAGTACTTC
TRBJ1-5 NA TRBV4-1 NA CASSQVAPSVPQHF TGCGCCAGCAGCCAAGTGGCCCCATCCGTGCCCCAGCATTTT
TRBJ2-5 NA TRBV7-2 NA CASSLVIFRGTQETQYF TGTGCCAGCAGCTTAGTGATCTTTCGGGGGACCCAAGAGACCCAGTACTTC
TRBJ2-1 TRBD1 TRBV6-5 NA CASSRDRVWNEQFF TGTGCCAGCAGTAGGGACAGGGTCTGGAATGAGCAGTTCTTC
TRBJ2-5 NA TRBV7-9 NA CASSLIQETQYF TGTGCCAGCAGCCTTATACAAGAGACCCAGTACTTC
TRBJ1-2 NA TRBV5-1 NA CASSWKTRANYGYTF TGCGCCAGCAGCTGGAAAACCAGGGCTAACTATGGCTACACCTTC
TRBJ2-3 NA TRBV4-3 NA CASKGGMSTDTQYF TGCGCCAGCAAGGGGGGGATGAGCACAGATACGCAGTATTTT
TRBJ2-1 NA TRBV2 NA CASSPGRDNEQFF TGTGCCAGCAGTCCCGGGCGCGACAATGAGCAGTTCTTC
TRBJ2-1 NA TRBV4-1 NA CASSDQGKNNEQFF TGCGCCAGCAGCGACCAGGGTAAAAACAATGAGCAGTTCTTC
TRBJ2-1 NA TRBV6-1 NA CASRRTRTGNEQFF TGTGCCAGCCGCAGAACCAGGACGGGCAATGAGCAGTTCTTC
TRBJ1-4 NA TRBV5-4 few CASSLKGATTNEKLFF TGTGCCAGCAGCTTGAAAGGGGCAACAACTAATGAAAAACTGTTTTTT
TRBJ2-3 NA TRBV7-2 NA CASSLDPQSTDTQYF TGTGCCAGCAGCTTAGATCCCCAAAGCACAGATACGCAGTATTTT
TRBJ2-7 TRBD2 TRBV28 NA CASSFSASGSINF TGTGCCAGCAGTTTCTCTGCTAGCGGGAGTATTAACTTC
TRBJ1-4 NA TRBV2 once CASSPGLGEKLFF TGTGCCTCCAGCCCGGGTTTGGGGGAAAAACTGTTTTTT
TRBJ2-7 NA TRBV19 NA CASNENGYSYEQYF TGTGCCAGTAATGAGAACGGTTACTCCTACGAGCAGTACTTC
TRBJ2-7 TRBD1 TRBV6-5 NA CASSTGQGGEQYF TGTGCCAGCAGCACCGGACAGGGGGGGGAGCAGTACTTC
TRBJ2-5 NA TRBV7-9 once CASSLFSGSQETQYF TGTGCCAGCAGCTTATTTTCGGGCAGCCAAGAGACCCAGTACTTC
TRBJ1-5 NA TRBV28 NA CASRTQGSSNQPQHF TGTGCCAGCAGAACCCAGGGATCCAGCAATCAGCCCCAGCATTTT
TRBJ1-3 NA TRBV11-2 NA CASSLVGVVTNTIYF TGTGCCAGCAGCTTAGTAGGGGTAGTAACGAACACCATATATTTT
TRBJ2-7 TRBD2 TRBV5-4 NA CASRVGLAGSYEQYF TGTGCCAGCAGAGTCGGACTAGCGGGAAGTTACGAGCAGTACTTC
TRBJ1-5 NA TRBV2 NA CASSEWEGNQPQHF TGTGCCAGCAGTGAATGGGAGGGGAATCAGCCCCAGCATTTT
TRBJ2-2 NA TRBV6-1 once CASSGTQLWNTGELFF TGTGCCAGCAGTGGTACGCAGTTATGGAACACCGGGGAGCTGTTTTTT